The T cell receptor beta chain described here comes from a study of T cells in Graves' hyperthyroidism and ophthalmopathy. This clonotype was seen a handful of times. Its specificity is not known. Relative to the germline gene, one junction end is altered; a read error may explain this. Notes on the study in general: Most thyroid clonotypes expanded above 0.001 appeared in blood too.

The germline V gene has CDR1 SGHAT and CDR2 FQNNGV. This CDR3 spans 15 amino acids. There were TCR beta CDR3 regions amplified from RNA transcripts. In the first-round RT-PCR of the TCR CDR3, the HTBI primer set was used. TCRdb reanalysed the multiplex PCR reads using MiXCR and keeps one entry per CDR3 protein. The repertoire has 300,000 to 400,000 distinct CDR3 sequences, about 20% of them found once; the top ten carry about half. Each diagnosis was grounded in clinical symptoms, serum thyroxine and TRAb, thyroid ultrasound, and orbital computed tomography. Material: blood. This chain links TRBV11-2 with TRBJ1-3; D ambiguous. The TCR sequence derives from a woman between 45 and 65 years old with Graves' hyperthyroidism. The CDR3 bases are TGTGCCAGCAGCTCCGTTCGGGAGTCTGGGAACACCATATATTTT. It specifies CASSSVRESGNTIYF.